Listed here are 6 T cell receptor beta chains from one sample, sequenced in a study of breast tumors, draining lymph nodes, adjacent tissues. TCRdb re-derived calls from the multiplex PCR reads in MiXCR, one entry per CDR3 protein. The data show 150,000 or so distinct CDR3 sequences, 33% seen once. The lymph nodes were axillary draining lymph nodes from breast cancer patients. Sequences were obtained from axillary lymph node tissue. Receptors originate from a female donor with breast cancer. Some clones in this sample may be carry-over from other donors' samples.

This clonotype was recorded many times. The chain links TRBV5-8 to TRBJ1-2; 7 bases fit TRBD1. From germline, CDR1 is SGHTS and CDR2 YDEGEE. Losses at the gene ends were 4 bases for V and 4 bases for J; bases not matched to a gene: 7. The CDR3 is 14 residues long. The CDR3 spells CASSAGQESYGYTF. DNA of the CDR3: TGTGCCAGCAGCGCTGGACAGGAGAGCTATGGCTACACCTTC.

This clonotype was recorded many times. The chain links TRBV9 to TRBJ2-1, with 8 bases fitting TRBD2. The germline V gene has CDR1 SGDLS and CDR2 YYNGEE. CDR3 length: 15 residues. Germline trimming cut 0 bases from V and 7 bases from J; bases unmatched to any gene: 6. The DNA for the CDR3 is TGTGCCAGCAGCGTAGCGGCGGGAGGATATAATGAGCAGTTCTTC. Amino acids: CASSVAAGGYNEQFF.

The table lists this clonotype with many counts. V and J are TRBV2 and TRBJ2-3; TRBD2 matches 12 bases. The CDR3 is 18 residues long. CDR1 and CDR2 from the germline V gene are SNHLY and FYNNEI. Losses at the gene ends were 6 bases for V and 2 bases for J; bases not matched to a gene: 12. The CDR3 is CASSDESRTSGATDTQYF. DNA for the CDR3: TGTGCCAGCAGCGACGAAAGTAGGACTAGCGGGGCCACAGATACGCAGTATTTT.

As for this clonotype: A read error is possible here, since a much larger clone lies one base away. The chain recombines TRBV9 with TRBJ1-2, with 9 bases aligning to TRBD1. The V gene's germline CDR1 is SGDLS and CDR2 YYNGEE. The length of the CDR3 is 16 residues. With V trimmed by 5 bases and J by 6 bases, 14 bases remained unmatched. CDR3 in amino acids: CASSLRGQGLLDGYTF. In DNA, the CDR3 is TGTGCCAGCAGTTTACGGGGACAGGGCCTCCTCGATGGCTACACCTTC. Full variable domain (missing parts from reference TRBV9 and TRBJ1-2): DSGVTQTPKHLITATGQRVTLRCSPRSGDLSVYWYQQSLDQGLQFLIQYYNGEERAKGNILERFSAQQFPDLHSELNLSSLELGDSALYFCASSLRGQGLLDGYTFGSGTRLTVV.

Ten or more counts support this clonotype. The chain couples TRBV7-9 to TRBJ1-4, with D perhaps matching TRBD1 (5 bases). There are 14 residues in the CDR3. CDR1 and CDR2 (germline): SEHNR, FQNEAQ (reference sequence). Trimming pared 4 bases from V and 4 bases from J, leaving 10 bases between. CDR3 coding DNA: TGTGCCAGCAGCTCAGGGCCGGTTAATGAAAAACTGTTTTTT. This translates into CASSSGPVNEKLFF.

This clonotype was picked up many times. CDR3 nucleotides: TGCGCCAGCAGCCGATCCGGGACAGGGGACCCCGGGGAGCTGTTTTTT. Protein sequence: CASSRSGTGDPGELFF. The chain links TRBV4-1 to TRBJ2-2; 10 bases match TRBD1. CDR3 length: 16 residues. Germline loops: CDR1 MGHRA, CDR2 YSYEKL. V shed 4 bases, J shed 6 bases, and the junction held 8 bases outside the gene matches.